This T cell receptor (beta chain) was identified during a study of patients and donors after allogeneic stem cell transplantation. The CDR3 runs 15 residues. Germline V gene sequence: CDR1 MNHNS, CDR2 SASEGT. The V gene lost 1 base and the J gene lost 6 bases, with 15 bases spanning the gap. MiXCR, run by TCRdb on the RT-PCR reads, gives a single entry per CDR3 protein. This sample has 410,000 or so distinct CDR3 sequences; about a sixth occur once, and the top ten carry 6% to 8%. The receptor was derived from a human donor who was either an allogeneic HSCT recipient or a stem cell or donor lymphocyte infusion donor (not recorded which). It is not recorded whose cells these are; they may come from a transplant donor. The chain is built from TRBV6-1 and TRBJ1-1; TRBD1 is a possible D gene (5 bases). Sequencing used blood, either unsorted or a sorted T cell fraction (not recorded which). In nucleotides, the CDR3 is TGTGCCAGCAGTGAAGTTTGGCAGGGCACTCCTGAAGCTTTCTTT. As protein: CASSEVWQGTPEAFF.